Reported below is one T cell receptor (beta chain). V shed 3 bases and J shed 0 bases, with 11 bases lying between them. CDR1 is SEHNR, CDR2 FQNEAQ, per germline (reference sequence). This CDR3 has 15 residues. Each CDR3 protein is one row after TCRdb ran MiXCR on the RACE reads. Of 250,000 or so distinct CDR3 sequences listed, around 9.3% are singletons. Time point defined: pre-sensitization, week 0. Treatment: therapeutic diphenylcyclopropenone sensitization with weekly scalp DPC. The sample belongs to a study of human T cells and chemical hapten exposure. Study summary: Patients, predominantly female, presented with alopecia areata, totalis or universalis.

The chain employs TRBV7-9 and TRBJ1-1, with a weak D call TRBD1 (6 bases). Sequences were derived from whole blood, sampled in connection with sensitization to the hapten diphenylcyclopropenone (DPC). The source of this sequence is a woman aged 40-49 years with alopecia areata. Some clones in this sample may be carry-over from other donors' samples. The CDR3 loop is CASSFRDTMNTEAFF. The CDR3 DNA follows: TGTGCCAGCAGCTTCCGGGACACCATGAACACTGAAGCTTTCTTT. Together with reference TRBV7-9 and TRBJ1-1, the CDR3 gives the full variable domain: DTGVSQNPRHKITKRGQNVTFRCDPISEHNRLYWYRQTLGQGPEFLTYFQNEAQLEKSRLLSDRFSAERPKGSFSTLEIQRTEQGDSAMYLCASSFRDTMNTEAFFGQGTRLTVV.